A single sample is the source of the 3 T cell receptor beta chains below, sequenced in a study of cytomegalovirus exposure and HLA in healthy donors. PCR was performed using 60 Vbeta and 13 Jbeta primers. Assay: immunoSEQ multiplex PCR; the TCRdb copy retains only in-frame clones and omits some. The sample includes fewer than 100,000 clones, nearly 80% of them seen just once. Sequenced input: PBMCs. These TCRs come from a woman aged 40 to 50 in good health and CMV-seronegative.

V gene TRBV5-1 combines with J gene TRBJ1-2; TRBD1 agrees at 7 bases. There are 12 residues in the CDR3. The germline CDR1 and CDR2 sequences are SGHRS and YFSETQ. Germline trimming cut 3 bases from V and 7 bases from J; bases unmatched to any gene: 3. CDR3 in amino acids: CASSSGTAGYTF. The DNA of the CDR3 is TGCGCCAGCAGCTCAGGGACAGCTGGCTACACCTTC.

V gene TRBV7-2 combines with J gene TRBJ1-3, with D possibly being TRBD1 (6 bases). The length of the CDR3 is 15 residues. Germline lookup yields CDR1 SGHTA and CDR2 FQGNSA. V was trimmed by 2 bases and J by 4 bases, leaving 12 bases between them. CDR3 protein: CASSLQGGGGNTIYF. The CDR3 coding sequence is TGTGCCAGCAGCTTACAGGGAGGGGGAGGAAACACCATATATTTT. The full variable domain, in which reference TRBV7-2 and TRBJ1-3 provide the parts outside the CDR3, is GAGVSQSPSNKVTEKGKDVELRCDPISGHTALYWYRQSLGQGLEFLIYFQGNSAPDKSGLPSDRFSAERTGGSVSTLTIQRTQQEDSAVYLCASSLQGGGGNTIYFGEGSWLTVV.

CDR3 sequence reads: CASSLGGTGISNEKLFF. In nucleotides, the CDR3 is TGCGCCAGCAGCCTTGGCGGGACAGGGATTTCTAATGAAAAACTGTTTTTT. The chain uses TRBV5-1 and TRBJ1-4, with 9 bases aligning to TRBD1. The CDR3 extends over 17 amino acids. The germline CDR1 and CDR2 sequences are SGHRS and YFSETQ. V lost 4 bases and J lost 3; bases outside the gene matches: 10. The complete variable domain, with remaining parts taken from reference TRBV5-1 and TRBJ1-4, reads KAGVTQTPRYLIKTRGQQVTLSCSPISGHRSVSWYQQTPGQGLQFLFEYFSETQRNKGNFPGRFSGRQFSNSRSEMNVSTLELGDSALYLCASSLGGTGISNEKLFFGSGTQLSVL.